This T cell receptor beta chain came from a study of cytomegalovirus exposure and HLA in healthy donors. Study summary: Roughly 85 million unique TCRs from HLA-typed donors were held in an early release of data.

The germline V and J ends were trimmed by 3 bases and 3 bases, with 6 bases remaining between them. CDR3 length: 12 residues. Germline V CDR1 and CDR2: SQVTM, ANQGSEA. Regarding the study as a whole: Confirmation in vitro established that three CMV-associated chains were specific for CMV antigens. While the bulk of TCR sequences proved rare, some public TCRs turned up in many donors. Several top significant clusters appeared, in a later analysis, to be linked to common viral pathogens.

As concerns this clone: Its antigen remains unidentified.

PCR was performed using 60 Vbeta and 13 Jbeta primers. Method: immunoSEQ multiplex PCR; TCRdb's copy keeps in-frame clones and lacks some. The repertoire has 150,000 to 200,000 clones, around 80% of them found once; the top ten carry more than 0.8%. Sequenced: PBMCs. The rearrangement joins TRBV29-1 to TRBJ1-3, with D possibly matching TRBD1 (5 bases). This TCR came from a woman aged 40 to 50 in good health and CMV-seronegative. CDR3 in amino acids: CSVETDGNTIYF. CDR3 nucleotide sequence: TGCAGCGTTGAGACAGATGGAAACACCATATATTTT.